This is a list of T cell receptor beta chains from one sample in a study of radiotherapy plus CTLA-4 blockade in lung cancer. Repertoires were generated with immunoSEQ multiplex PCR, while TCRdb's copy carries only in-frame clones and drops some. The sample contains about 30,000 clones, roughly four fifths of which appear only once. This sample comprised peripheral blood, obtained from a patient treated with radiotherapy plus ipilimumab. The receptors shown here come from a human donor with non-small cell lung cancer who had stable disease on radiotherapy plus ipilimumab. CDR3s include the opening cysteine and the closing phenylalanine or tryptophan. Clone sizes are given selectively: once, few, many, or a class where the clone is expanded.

CASSSSGTSKETQYF,TRBV7-3,TRBJ2-5,once
CASSPFITGNTEAFF,TRBV5-8,TRBJ1-1,.
CASSIGRGLNTEAFF,TRBV19,TRBJ1-1,.
CASSRYNEQFF,TRBV5-6,TRBJ2-1,once
CASSRAGPSYEQYF,TRBV18,.,.
CASSPAGAGYNEQFF,TRBV11-1,TRBJ2-1,.
CASSEVSVLQGAFEAFF,TRBV2,TRBJ1-1,.
CASSSQDGGYTF,TRBV7-3,TRBJ1-2,.
CASSSRQTNTEAFF,TRBV6-5,TRBJ1-1,.
CASSVGVTYEQYF,TRBV9,TRBJ2-7,.
CASSTGMNTEAFF,TRBV19,TRBJ1-1,.
CASSPRTSGGLLKTYNEQFF,TRBV4-3,TRBJ2-1,few
CASSPYIQRDQPQHF,TRBV18,TRBJ1-5,.
CASSRMGGVPGAFF,TRBV28,TRBJ1-1,.
CASSERGPVQPQHF,TRBV6-1,TRBJ1-5,.
CSVEDSADTQYF,TRBV29-1,TRBJ2-3,.
CASSVVLAGNNEQFF,TRBV9,TRBJ2-1,.
CASSEDYSGNTIYF,TRBV5-6,TRBJ1-3,.
CASSPRQKETQYF,TRBV18,TRBJ2-5,.
CASMLWGNTEAFF,TRBV5-4,TRBJ1-1,medium-sized
CASSDTAQRPGGSPLHF,TRBV9,TRBJ1-6,few
CASSAKRQETQYF,TRBV10-1,TRBJ2-5,.
CAISENRVQLGNTIYF,TRBV10-3,TRBJ1-3,few
CASSSTNSPLHF,TRBV27,TRBJ1-6,.
CASNRGQNYGYTF,TRBV2,TRBJ1-2,.
CASSMDRAAKNIQYF,TRBV19,TRBJ2-4,.
CASSQDPGQIYEQYF,TRBV4-3,TRBJ2-7,few
CASSQVGVGRGGTEAFF,TRBV4-1,TRBJ1-1,.
CASRGGTPDRTNTGELFF,TRBV7-6,TRBJ2-2,.
CASSNERDTQYF,TRBV5-4,TRBJ2-3,.
CASSLFRGNTEAFF,TRBV27,TRBJ1-1,.
CASSTSSSGGSRANVLTF,TRBV9,TRBJ2-6,once